This T cell receptor (beta chain) was recorded in a study of T cell repertoires in cytomegalovirus infection. As for the study in general: Public TCR beta signatures marked donors with CMV infection and the matching HLA. Study-wide results and limits: The ex vivo response was dominated by HLA-C-restricted CMV-specific TCR beta clonotypes.

A word on this clonotype: Its antigen is unidentified.

TCRdb re-derived calls from the reads in MiXCR, one entry per CDR3 protein. The data contain approximately 170,000 distinct CDR3 sequences, roughly 17% of them singletons. The CDR3 is 15 amino acids. Germline-derived CDR1 and CDR2 are SGHVS and FNYEAQ. The V and J ends lost 5 bases and 4 bases respectively, with 16 bases between them. The chain links TRBV7-6 to TRBJ2-3; weak D call: TRBD1 (5 bases). Input material: CD8+ T cells from PBMCs. The sequence was obtained from a human donor in good health (CMV status not recorded). Some clones in this sample may be carry-over from other donors' samples. The CDR3 bases are TGTGCCAGCAGCCTAGACCCGGGCAGGGCAGATACGCAGTATTTT. Amino acid sequence: CASSLDPGRADTQYF. Full variable domain (outside the CDR3, taken from reference TRBV7-6 and TRBJ2-3): GAGVSQSPRYKVTKRGQDVALRCDPISGHVSLYWYRQALGQGPEFLTYFNYEAQQDKSGLPNDRFSAERPEGSISTLTIQRTEQRDSAMYRCASSLDPGRADTQYFGPGTRLTVL.